Listed here is a single T cell receptor (beta chain). Those who participated ranged in age from roughly 18 to 90 years and resided in 20 to 30 US areas. Membership in each cohort depended on participant-reported clinical history. This sample was taken from a study of blood T cell repertoires in COVID-19. Across the whole study: COVID-19 samples collected from the United States, Italy and Spain covered acute and convalescent phases.

Authors' processing steps: Estimation of nucleated cell counts relied on the amplification of reference gene primers. Clones were sequenced by immunoSEQ multiplex PCR, and TCRdb holds only the in-frame ones, with some missing. That table is the source of V, J and clone size, and D and trimming were worked out from the DNA. This sample has roughly 500,000 clones, with 88% found just once. CDR3 length equals 14 residues. CDR1 and CDR2 from the germline V gene are MNHEY and SVGAGI. Losses at the gene ends were 7 bases for V and 2 bases for J; bases not matched to a gene: 5. This TCR was sampled from a woman aged 55-69 years who had recovered from COVID-19. The sequenced sample consisted of PBMCs or T cells enriched from blood (not recorded which). The genes are TRBV6-5 and TRBJ1-2; 9 bases align to TRBD1. CDR3 sequence reads: CASTPGTGNYGYTF. In DNA, the CDR3 is TGTGCCAGCACGCCCGGGACAGGGAACTATGGCTACACCTTC.